The TCR beta chain described here comes from a study of CD8 T cells in Susac syndrome. The CDR3 extends over 13 amino acids. CDR1 and CDR2 from the germline V gene are PRHDT and FYEKMQ (reference sequence). The V and J ends lost 8 bases and 3 bases respectively, with 14 bases between them. General study results and limits: Individuals included in the TCR sequencing and HLA analysis were acknowledged by the study to be relatively few in number.

Concerning this clonotype: Its antigen is undetermined.

Peripheral blood CD8+ and CD4+ T cells were profiled by TCR beta sequencing. Relapsing-remitting disease, either stable or active, was present in the multiple sclerosis controls, who were treatment-naive patients. Roughly 0.45 to 1 ug RNA was reverse transcribed with random hexamers. TCR beta CDR3 was amplified by immunoSEQ multiplex PCR. This amplification extended across 54 Vbeta and 13 Jbeta segments. TCRdb processed the immunoSEQ multiplex PCR reads anew with MiXCR; each CDR3 protein has one entry. This sample has 250,000 to 300,000 distinct CDR3 sequences; roughly 85% occur once, and the top ten carry around 0.2%.

Sequencing was done on a sample of CD8+ T cells from PBMCs. The sequence was obtained from a human donor with multiple sclerosis. The V and J genes are TRBV13 and TRBJ2-7; D perhaps matches TRBD1 (6 bases). The CDR3 here is CASSAQGNYEQYF. CDR3 coding DNA: TGTGCCAGCTCAGCACAGGGTAACTACGAGCAGTACTTC. Full variable domain (remainder filled in from reference TRBV13 and TRBJ2-7): AAGVIQSPRHLIKEKRETATLKCYPIPRHDTVYWYQQGPGQDPQFLISFYEKMQSDKGSIPDRFSAQQFSDYHSELNMSSLELGDSALYFCASSAQGNYEQYFGPGTRLTVT.